A single sample gave rise to the 10 T cell receptor beta chains below, sequenced in a study of shared clonotypes between healthy human individuals. The data were produced by immunoSEQ multiplex PCR, yet TCRdb's version contains in-frame clones alone and is incomplete. The repertoire holds more than 2 million clones, with roughly 95% as singletons. Cells designated naive CD8 were CD45RO-negative and were positively selected for CCR7, with terminally differentiated effector memory CD45RA+ cells excluded. Sequenced sample: naive CD8+ T cells sorted from blood. The origin of the receptors is a man between 18 and 29 years old in good health.

The chain is built from TRBV5-1 and TRBJ2-3, with TRBD2 matching over 11 bases. J gave up 0 bases and V 4 bases, and 10 bases lay outside the gene matches. From germline, CDR1 is SGHRS and CDR2 YFSETQ. There are 18 residues in the CDR3. The CDR3 loop is CASSPLLAGATSTDTQYF. The CDR3, as DNA: TGCGCCAGCAGCCCCCTACTAGCGGGAGCGACTAGCACAGATACGCAGTATTTT.

The V and J genes are TRBV10-3 and TRBJ2-7, with TRBD1 identical over 9 bases. The germline V gene encodes CDR1 ENHRY and CDR2 SYGVKD. The CDR3 totals 14 residues. V was pared by 7 bases and J by 5 bases, with 9 bases of the junction left unmatched. The CDR3 protein is CAITTGGSRDEQYF. CDR3 sequence (DNA): TGTGCCATCACAACAGGGGGCTCTAGGGACGAGCAGTACTTC.

This rearrangement joins TRBV2 to TRBJ1-2; TRBD1 aligns across 10 bases. V dropped 1 base and J dropped 5; count of bases not matched to a gene: 7. CDR1 SNHLY and CDR2 FYNNEI come from the germline V gene. The CDR3 runs to 16 residues. The CDR3 loop is CASSEGQGAPGYGYTF. CDR3 DNA: TGTGCCAGCAGTGAAGGACAGGGGGCTCCGGGGTATGGCTACACCTTC.

The rearrangement uses TRBV19 and TRBJ2-3; D possibly corresponds to TRBD2 (6 bases). V shed 2 bases and J shed 2 bases, with 11 bases lying between them. Germline V gene data show CDR1 as LNHDA and CDR2 as SQIVND (reference sequence). CDR3 size: 15 residues. The CDR3 bases are TGTGCCAGTAGTATATCGGGGGTTGCCACAGATACGCAGTATTTT. Translated: CASSISGVATDTQYF.

The chain couples TRBV6-5 to TRBJ2-7; D perhaps matches TRBD2 (6 bases). CDR1 is MNHEY and CDR2 is SVGAGI in the germline V gene. This CDR3 spans 15 amino acids. The V and J ends lost 0 bases and 5 bases respectively, with 14 bases between them. The CDR3, as DNA: TGTGCCAGCAGTTACTCGGGGACTTACCGCGACGAGCAGTACTTC. It specifies CASSYSGTYRDEQYF.

The chain employs TRBV19 and TRBJ2-7; no clear D gene. Germline CDR1 LNHDA, CDR2 SQIVND (reference sequence). Trimming shortened V by 0 bases and J by 3 bases, and 15 bases separated the two germline ends. The CDR3 covers 16 residues. The CDR3 region is CASSIDFEEIYYEQYF. The CDR3 DNA sequence: TGTGCCAGTAGTATAGATTTTGAGGAAATCTACTACGAGCAGTACTTC.

The genes are TRBV6-6 and TRBJ2-7; TRBD1 is a possible D gene (8 bases). The CDR3 is made up of 15 amino acids. The V end lost 6 bases, the J end lost 5 bases, and 20 bases lay between the germline ends. The germline gives CDR1 MNHNY, CDR2 SVGAGI (reference sequence). CDR3 protein: CASSTTLTGGDEQYF. The CDR3 DNA follows: TGTGCCAGCAGCACCACCTTAACAGGGGGGGACGAGCAGTACTTC.

The chain recombines TRBV5-4 with TRBJ1-6; D not resolved. Germline V gives CDR1 SGHNT, CDR2 YYREEE (reference sequence). CDR3 size: 13 residues. V gave up 2 bases and J gave up 11 bases, with 11 bases separating them. The chain's CDR3 is CASSLTEGPPLHF. The DNA of the CDR3 is TGTGCCAGCAGCTTAACGGAAGGCCCACCCCTCCACTTT.

This clone came up once. This chain links TRBV29-1 with TRBJ2-1, with D perhaps TRBD2 (6 bases). CDR3 length equals 9 residues. The ends were cut back, 5 bases at V and 12 bases at J, with 8 bases in the middle. Per the germline V gene, CDR1 is SQVTM and CDR2 is ANQGSEA. CDR3 DNA sequence: TGCAGCGTTTCGGGACTGCAGTTCTTC. It codes for CSVSGLQFF.

The CDR3 region is CASSSQSSGSPENEQFF. The CDR3 coding sequence is TGTGCCAGCAGCTCCCAAAGTAGCGGCTCCCCCGAGAATGAGCAGTTCTTC. The chain couples TRBV7-9 to TRBJ2-1; D possibly corresponds to TRBD2 (6 bases). Germline-derived CDR1 and CDR2 are SEHNR and FQNEAQ (reference sequence). Trimming shortened V by 4 bases and J by 7 bases, and 23 bases separated the two germline ends. This CDR3 is built from 17 residues.